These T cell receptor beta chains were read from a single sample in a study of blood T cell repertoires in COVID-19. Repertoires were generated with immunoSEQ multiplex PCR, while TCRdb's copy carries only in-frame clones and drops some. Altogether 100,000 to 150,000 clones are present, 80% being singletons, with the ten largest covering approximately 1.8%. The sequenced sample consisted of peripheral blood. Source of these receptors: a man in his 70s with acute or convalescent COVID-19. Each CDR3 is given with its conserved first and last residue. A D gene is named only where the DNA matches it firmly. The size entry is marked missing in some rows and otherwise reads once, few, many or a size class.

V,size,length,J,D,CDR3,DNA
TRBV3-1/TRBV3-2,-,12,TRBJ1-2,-,CASSHGGGGYTF,TGTGCCAGCAGCCACGGGGGGGGAGGTTACACCTTC
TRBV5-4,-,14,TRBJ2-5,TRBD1,CASSLGQGKETQYF,TGTGCCAGCAGCCTGGGACAGGGTAAGGAGACCCAGTACTTC
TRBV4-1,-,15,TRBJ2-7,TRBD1,CASSHQGQISYEQYF,TGCGCCAGCAGCCATCAGGGACAGATATCCTACGAGCAGTACTTC
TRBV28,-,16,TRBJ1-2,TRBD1,CASSLGHPDRNYGYTF,TGTGCCAGCAGTTTAGGCCACCCGGACAGGAACTATGGCTACACCTTC
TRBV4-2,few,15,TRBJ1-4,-,CASSQEAWANEKLFF,TGTGCCAGCAGCCAAGAAGCGTGGGCTAATGAAAAACTGTTTTTT
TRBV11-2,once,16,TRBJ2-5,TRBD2,CASSRVGLAGVETQYF,TGTGCCAGCAGCAGGGTGGGACTAGCGGGGGTAGAGACCCAGTACTTC
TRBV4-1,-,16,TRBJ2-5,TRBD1,CASSLRQGTGKETQYF,TGCGCCAGCAGCCTCCGACAGGGGACGGGCAAAGAGACCCAGTACTTC
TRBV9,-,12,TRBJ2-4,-,CASSFRTDFQYF,TGTGCCAGCAGCTTCAGAACAGATTTTCAGTACTTC
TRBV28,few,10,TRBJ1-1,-,CASGRTEAFF,TGTGCCAGTGGCCGCACTGAAGCTTTCTTT
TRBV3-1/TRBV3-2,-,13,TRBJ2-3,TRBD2,CASSPSGGAVQYF,TGTGCCAGCAGCCCTAGCGGGGGGGCGGTTCAGTATTTT
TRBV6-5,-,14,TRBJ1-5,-,CASRSSYGNQPQHF,TGTGCCAGCAGGTCCAGTTATGGCAATCAGCCCCAGCATTTT
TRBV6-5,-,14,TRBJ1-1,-,CASSYSRQNTEAFF,TGTGCCAGCAGTTACTCCCGACAGAACACTGAAGCTTTCTTT
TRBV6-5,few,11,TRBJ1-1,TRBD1,CASRGQSEAFF,TGTGCCAGCAGGGGACAGTCTGAAGCTTTCTTT